Each of the 19 T cell receptor beta chains below was sequenced from the same sample in a study of T cell responses to AZD1222 COVID-19 vaccine. This table comes from immunoSEQ multiplex PCR, and its TCRdb copy is limited to in-frame clones, with some not included. This repertoire shows over 80,000 clones, around 87% found once; its top ten account for 30% to 35%. The starting material was peripheral blood, obtained on day 0 of AZD1222 vaccination. These receptor sequences come from an adult in good health.

The chain joins TRBV6-5 to TRBJ2-3; 7 nucleotides align to TRBD2. Germline V gives CDR1 MNHEY, CDR2 SVGAGI. J lost 3 bases, V lost 0 bases, and 3 bases had no gene match. The CDR3 extends over 15 amino acids. The CDR3 here is CASSYSGTTTDTQYF. The CDR3 DNA reads as TGTGCCAGCAGTTACTCCGGGACTACTACAGATACGCAGTATTTT.

As to this clone: One end of the junction varies from germline; a read error may be responsible. The J gene is TRBJ1-1, the V gene TRBV10-2; D unresolved. The CDR3 totals 11 residues. CDR1 is WSHSY, CDR2 SAAADI, per germline. CDR3 sequence reads: CASSENSEAFF. DNA for the CDR3: TGCGCCAGCAGCGAGAACTCTGAAGCTTTCTTT.

V gene TRBV27 combines with J gene TRBJ2-2; 8 bases are shared with TRBD2. The V segment lost 7 bases and the J segment 0 bases; nucleotides outside the gene matches: 10. The germline CDR1 and CDR2 sequences are MNHEY and SMNVEV (reference sequence). CDR3 length: 17 residues. The CDR3 coding sequence is TGTGCCAGCACAGGGCGGGAGGTAGTCGCGAACACCGGGGAGCTGTTTTTT. It yields the protein CASTGREVVANTGELFF.

The chain employs TRBV13 and TRBJ1-3; D uncertain. CDR3 length: 16 residues. Germline V gene lookup returns CDR1 PRHDT and CDR2 FYEKMQ (reference sequence). Deletions cut 0 bases from V and 0 bases from J, with 9 bases between. The DNA of the CDR3 is TGTGCCAGCAGCTTAGGCCCACGGAGCTCTGGAAACACCATATATTTT. Protein sequence: CASSLGPRSSGNTIYF.

The chain uses TRBV29-1 and TRBJ2-2; D call uncertain. This CDR3 is 14 amino acids long. Per the germline V gene, CDR1 is SQVTM and CDR2 is ANQGSEA. V was trimmed by 1 base and J by 0 bases, leaving 6 bases between them. The CDR3 DNA reads TGCAGCGTTGAAGGGACGTCGAACACCGGGGAGCTGTTTTTT. Its translation: CSVEGTSNTGELFF.

V and J are TRBV6-4 and TRBJ2-3; the D gene is possibly TRBD2 (5 bases). V was trimmed by 5 bases and J by 0 bases, leaving 12 bases between them. Germline loops: CDR1 MRHNA, CDR2 SNTAGT. The CDR3 has 15 amino acids. Here the CDR3 reads CASSPGGSSTDTQYF. CDR3 in DNA: TGTGCCAGCAGTCCCGGAGGATCTAGCACAGATACGCAGTATTTT.

Here the CDR3 DNA reads TGTGCCACCAGTGACGGGGCAAGGGAAAAACTGTTTTTT. This codes for CATSDGAREKLFF. The V and J genes are TRBV24-1 and TRBJ1-4, with a tentative D call TRBD1 (5 bases). Germline V lookup: CDR1 KGHDR, CDR2 SFDVKD. The CDR3 has 13 residues. Deletions cut 4 bases from V and 8 bases from J, with 10 bases between.

On this clone itself: Other DNA sequences within the sample encode an identical CDR3. V gene TRBV6-6 combines with J gene TRBJ2-1, with D unresolved. This CDR3 has 13 amino acids. The germline CDR1 and CDR2 sequences are MNHNY and SVGAGI (reference sequence). V was pared by 2 bases and J by 0 bases, with 2 bases between. The CDR3 region has the DNA TGTGCCAGCAGTTACAGCTCCTACAATGAGCAGTTCTTC. Translated: CASSYSSYNEQFF.

The chain links TRBV2 to TRBJ2-7; the match to TRBD2 covers 10 bases. The CDR3 is 17 amino acids. The germline V gene has CDR1 SNHLY and CDR2 FYNNEI. With V trimmed by 0 bases and J by 3 bases, 8 bases remained unmatched. The CDR3 region has the DNA TGTGCCAGCAGTGAAGCGCTTGGACTAGCGGTTCACTACGAGCAGTACTTC. It encodes CASSEALGLAVHYEQYF.

J is TRBJ2-1 and V is TRBV5-1; D call uncertain. From germline, CDR1 is SGHRS and CDR2 YFSETQ. This CDR3 comprises 15 residues. V lost 0 bases, J lost 6 bases, and 13 bases lay in between. CDR3 loop: CASSLGLTNGNEQFF. The CDR3 DNA sequence: TGCGCCAGCAGCTTGGGACTGACGAACGGCAATGAGCAGTTCTTC.

The V gene is TRBV11-2, the J gene TRBJ1-1; no clear D. Germline V gene sequence: CDR1 SGHAT, CDR2 FQNNGV. Trimming removed 1 base at V and 4 bases at J, with 10 bases between. The CDR3 spans 14 residues. As DNA, the CDR3 is TGTGCCAGCAGCTTAGGCCAAGCGGGCACTGAAGCTTTCTTT. Encoded protein: CASSLGQAGTEAFF.

V and J are TRBV7-2 and TRBJ1-5, with no clear D. This CDR3 is 15 amino acids long. The V end was cut by 6 bases, the J end by 0 bases, with 12 bases between. CDR1 and CDR2 from the germline V gene are SGHTA and FQGNSA. CDR3 DNA sequence: TGTGCCAGCAGTTTGAACCTGAATAGCAATCAGCCCCAGCATTTT. It is translated as CASSLNLNSNQPQHF.

CDR3 DNA: TGCGCCAGCAGCTTGTTCGGACAGGGGCGGGCTGTCCAAGAGACCCAGTACTTC. Its protein is CASSLFGQGRAVQETQYF. The J gene is TRBJ2-5, the V gene TRBV5-1; 9 bases align to TRBD1. The CDR3 contains 18 residues. Germline CDR1 is SGHRS and CDR2 is YFSETQ. Trimming removed 1 base from V and 1 base from J; junction bases left unmatched: 11.

The rearrangement joins TRBV19 to TRBJ1-4; D call uncertain. This CDR3 contains 14 residues. The V gene lost 3 bases and the J gene lost 4 bases, with 9 bases spanning the gap. CDR1 LNHDA and CDR2 SQIVND come from the germline V gene (reference sequence). The CDR3 DNA is TGTGCCAGTAGTATCCCCGGACTTAATGAAAAACTGTTTTTT. It yields the protein CASSIPGLNEKLFF. The full variable domain, completed using reference TRBV19 and TRBJ1-4, is DGGITQSPKYLFRKEGQNVTLSCEQNLNHDAMYWYRQDPGQGLRLIYYSQIVNDFQKGDIAEGYSVSREKKESFPLTVTSAQKNPTAFYLCASSIPGLNEKLFFGSGTQLSVL.

This sequence joins TRBV4-1 and TRBJ1-2; D is possibly TRBD1 (6 bases). The V end lost 0 bases, the J end lost 8 bases, and 13 bases lay between the germline ends. The CDR3 extends over 14 amino acids. Germline V gives CDR1 MGHRA, CDR2 YSYEKL. CDR3 protein: CASSQDPRGGGYTF. For the CDR3, the DNA is TGCGCCAGCAGCCAAGACCCCAGGGGAGGAGGCTACACCTTC.

This chain uses TRBV5-4 with TRBJ2-1; 14 nucleotides match TRBD2. After removal of 3 bases from V and 4 bases from J, the junction contained 9 bases not matched to a gene. The CDR3 totals 18 residues. Germline V lookup: CDR1 SGHNT, CDR2 YYREEE (reference sequence). The CDR3 region is CASSSGTSGRSRYNEQFF. CDR3 DNA sequence: TGTGCCAGCAGCTCAGGGACTAGCGGGAGAAGTCGGTACAATGAGCAGTTCTTC.

V usage is TRBV27 and J usage is TRBJ1-4; D gene unclear. The ends were cut back, 3 bases at V and 3 bases at J, with 17 bases in the middle. This CDR3 contains 17 residues. CDR1 is MNHEY, CDR2 SMNVEV, per germline (reference sequence). CDR3 region: CASSFQVDPGANEKLFF. CDR3 coding DNA: TGTGCCAGCAGTTTCCAAGTGGACCCTGGGGCTAATGAAAAACTGTTTTTT.

The chain combines TRBV9 with TRBJ1-6; no reliable D call. The V end lost 3 bases, the J end lost 5 bases, and 3 bases lay between the germline ends. CDR1 SGDLS and CDR2 YYNGEE come from the germline V gene. The CDR3 is made up of 12 amino acids. The CDR3 region is CASSGNNSPLHF. CDR3 DNA sequence: TGTGCCAGCAGCGGGAATAATTCACCCCTCCACTTT.

V usage is TRBV9 and J usage is TRBJ2-2; D is undetermined. Germline lookup yields CDR1 SGDLS and CDR2 YYNGEE. V was cut by 1 base and J by 6 bases, with 7 bases left in between. The CDR3 covers 13 residues. The DNA of the CDR3 is TGTGCCAGCAGCGTACGGGCGTCCGGGGAGCTGTTTTTT. Amino acid sequence: CASSVRASGELFF.